This T cell receptor beta chain stems from a study of shared clonotypes between healthy human individuals. Profiling relied on immunoSEQ multiplex PCR, and the TCRdb table lists in-frame clones only, not all of them. The table has over a million clones, 98% seen once. Germline CDR1 reads MGHRA; CDR2 reads YSYEKL. The CDR3 length is 15 residues. Trimming shortened V by 0 bases and J by 5 bases, and 14 bases separated the two germline ends. The source is a man aged 25 to 45 in good health. The chain couples TRBV4-1 to TRBJ2-7, with D possibly being TRBD1 or TRBD2 (5 bases each). The sample taken for sequencing was naive CD4+ T cells sorted from blood. Indicated subset: CD45RA+ positively selected. CDR3 nucleotides: TGCGCCAGCAGCCAAGAATCGCAGGTGGGGGACGAGCAGTACTTC. Translation: CASSQESQVGDEQYF.